Listed below are T cell receptor beta chains from one sample, sequenced in a study of early T cells in non-severe SARS-CoV-2 infection. TCRdb re-analysed the 5' RACE reads in MiXCR, keeping a single row per CDR3 protein. Of under 85,000 distinct CDR3 sequences detected, around 10% appear once; the ten largest clones hold roughly 5.7%. Sample: whole blood, taken at baseline. The origin of the receptors is an adult who was a healthcare worker with PCR-confirmed SARS-CoV-2 infection or an uninfected control (not recorded which). CDR3s include the opening cysteine and the closing phenylalanine or tryptophan. The D gene is left open where the match is weak. Some rows have no size entry. The others give once, few or many, or a class for an expanded clone.

V: TRBV12-3/TRBV12-4
J: TRBJ1-6
size: few
D: .
DNA: TGTGCCAGCAAAGGAGTATATAATTCACCCCTCCACTTT
CDR3: CASKGVYNSPLHF

V: TRBV24-1
J: TRBJ2-1
size: .
D: .
DNA: TGTGCCACCAGTGAAACCAGGGACAATGAGCAGTTCTTC
CDR3: CATSETRDNEQFF

V: TRBV3-1
J: TRBJ1-6
size: .
D: .
DNA: TGTGCCAGCAACCCAGGGTATAATTCACCCCTCCACTTT
CDR3: CASNPGYNSPLHF

V: TRBV5-1
J: TRBJ1-3
size: few
D: .
DNA: TGCGCCAGCAGCGTTAAACCTGCGGGCTCTGGAAACACCATATATTTT
CDR3: CASSVKPAGSGNTIYF

V: TRBV29-1
J: TRBJ2-7
size: few
D: .
DNA: TGCAGCGCAGGGGCCCCGGGCTACGAGCAGTACTTC
CDR3: CSAGAPGYEQYF

V: TRBV5-1
J: TRBJ2-5
size: few
D: .
DNA: TGCGCCAGCAGCTTGGAAGGGAGGCGGCAAGAGACCCAGTACTTC
CDR3: CASSLEGRRQETQYF

V: TRBV4-3
J: TRBJ2-7
size: .
D: .
DNA: TGCGCCAGCAGCCAAGATCCCTCCCAAGGCTGGGAGGAGCAGTACTTC
CDR3: CASSQDPSQGWEEQYF

V: TRBV7-2
J: TRBJ2-3
size: many
D: .
DNA: TGTGCCAGCAGGCAGTCGGTGGCCTGGGATACGCAGTATTTT
CDR3: CASRQSVAWDTQYF

V: TRBV12-3/TRBV12-4
J: TRBJ1-2
size: few
D: .
DNA: TGTGCCAGCAGTTATGCCGGAGGCTATGGCTACACCTTC
CDR3: CASSYAGGYGYTF

V: TRBV18
J: TRBJ2-3
size: many
D: TRBD2
DNA: TGTGCCAGCTCTACAGGTCGACTAGCGGATGGATCAGATACGCAGTATTTT
CDR3: CASSTGRLADGSDTQYF

V: TRBV6-2/TRBV6-3
J: TRBJ2-3
size: .
D: TRBD2
DNA: TGTGCCAGCGGGACTAGCGGCCCAGATACGCAGTATTTT
CDR3: CASGTSGPDTQYF

V: TRBV15
J: TRBJ1-2
size: .
D: .
DNA: TGTGCCACCAGCAGAGGGACAGACTATGGCTACACCTTC
CDR3: CATSRGTDYGYTF

V: TRBV7-3
J: TRBJ2-3
size: .
D: TRBD2
DNA: TGTGCCAGCAGCTCCCGACTAGCGGGGGGGACCCAGTATTTT
CDR3: CASSSRLAGGTQYF

V: TRBV29-1
J: TRBJ2-3
size: .
D: .
DNA: TGCAGCACAGAAACGCAGTATTTT
CDR3: CSTETQYF

V: TRBV4-1
J: TRBJ2-3
size: few
D: .
DNA: TGCGCCAGCAGCCAAGAAGGTGGGCAGCGCACAGATACGCAGTATTTT
CDR3: CASSQEGGQRTDTQYF

V: TRBV12-3/TRBV12-4
J: TRBJ2-2
size: many
D: TRBD2
DNA: TGTGCCAGCACCCTTGGCGGGGGGGACACCGGGGAGCTGTTTTTT
CDR3: CASTLGGGDTGELFF

V: TRBV20-1
J: TRBJ1-1
size: .
D: .
DNA: TGCAGTGCTTTCAGGGCCACTGAAGCTTTCTTT
CDR3: CSAFRATEAFF

V: TRBV20-1
J: TRBJ2-5
size: few
D: TRBD2
DNA: TGCAGTGCCCAAACCCGGACTAGCGGGAGGGCCCGAGAGACCCAGTACTTC
CDR3: CSAQTRTSGRARETQYF

V: TRBV20-1
J: TRBJ2-3
size: many
D: .
DNA: TGCAGTGCTAGAGTCGGGACTACAGATACGCAGTATTTT
CDR3: CSARVGTTDTQYF

V: TRBV7-9
J: TRBJ1-2
size: many
D: TRBD1
DNA: TGTGCCAGCAGCCTATACAGGGGCGATGGCTACACCTTC
CDR3: CASSLYRGDGYTF

V: TRBV28
J: TRBJ2-4
size: many
D: TRBD2
DNA: TGTGCCAGCAGCCTGCCCCGTACTAGCGGCAAAAACATTCAGTACTTC
CDR3: CASSLPRTSGKNIQYF

V: TRBV12-5
J: TRBJ2-3
size: many
D: TRBD2
DNA: TGTGCTAGTGGTTTGGGAGCGGGGACCGGGAGCTCGCAGTATTTT
CDR3: CASGLGAGTGSSQYF

V: TRBV25-1
J: TRBJ1-2
size: many
D: .
DNA: TGTGCCAGCAGTGAATATAAGGGGAACTATGGCTACACCTTC
CDR3: CASSEYKGNYGYTF

V: TRBV12-3/TRBV12-4
J: TRBJ1-3
size: .
D: .
DNA: TGTGCCAGCAGGGTCGTCTCTGGAAACACCATATATTTT
CDR3: CASRVVSGNTIYF

V: TRBV11-2
J: TRBJ2-7
size: .
D: TRBD2
DNA: TGTGTCAGCAGACCACTAGCGCTTTCCTACGAGCAGTACTTC
CDR3: CVSRPLALSYEQYF

V: TRBV5-5
J: TRBJ2-2
size: few
D: .
DNA: TGTGCCAGCAGCCTGGACAGTTACGCGAACACCGGGGAGCTGTTTTTT
CDR3: CASSLDSYANTGELFF

V: TRBV7-6
J: TRBJ2-5
size: few
D: TRBD2
DNA: TGTGCCAGCAGCTTATTTGGCGGGAGGGTCGAGACCCAGTACTTC
CDR3: CASSLFGGRVETQYF

V: TRBV12-3/TRBV12-4
J: TRBJ2-4
size: few
D: TRBD1
DNA: TGTGCCAGCAGTCCCAGCGGGTCAGGGACAGGGTTTTTTTACAAAAACATTCAGTACTTC
CDR3: CASSPSGSGTGFFYKNIQYF

V: TRBV12-2
J: TRBJ2-2
size: many
D: .
DNA: TGTGCAAGTCGCTTAAAGAGAAGAGCTAGAGCGACGAACACCGGGGAGCTGTTTTTT
CDR3: CASRLKRRARATNTGELFF

V: TRBV6-2/TRBV6-3
J: TRBJ2-2
size: few
D: TRBD2
DNA: TGTGCCAGCAGTTACCCCGGGACTAGCGTGACCGGGGAGCTGTTTTTT
CDR3: CASSYPGTSVTGELFF

V: TRBV25-1
J: TRBJ2-1
size: few
D: TRBD2
DNA: TGTGCCAGCAGAGGACTAGCGGGAGAGAATGAGCAGTTCTTC
CDR3: CASRGLAGENEQFF

V: TRBV29-1
J: TRBJ1-2
size: .
D: .
DNA: TGCAGCGTTGAAGGCAGGTCTAACTATGGCTACACCTTC
CDR3: CSVEGRSNYGYTF

V: TRBV7-2
J: TRBJ1-5
size: many
D: TRBD1
DNA: TGTGCCAGCAGCTCGACAGGGAGGTGGCAGCCCCAGCATTTT
CDR3: CASSSTGRWQPQHF

V: TRBV29-1
J: TRBJ2-7
size: few
D: .
DNA: TGCAGCGTCCAGGGAGCCTACGAGCAGTACTTC
CDR3: CSVQGAYEQYF

V: TRBV21-1
J: TRBJ1-1
size: many
D: .
DNA: TGTGCCAGCAGCAAAGGAGGGGAGATCGGTGAAGCTTTCTTT
CDR3: CASSKGGEIGEAFF

V: TRBV7-9
J: TRBJ2-2
size: few
D: TRBD2
DNA: TGTGCCAGCAGCTTAGCAGACTCACTAGCGGGAGTCACCGGGGAGCTGTTTTTT
CDR3: CASSLADSLAGVTGELFF

V: TRBV5-1
J: TRBJ2-7
size: few
D: .
DNA: TGCGCCAGCAGCGAGGACGGAACCTACGAGCAGTACTTC
CDR3: CASSEDGTYEQYF

V: TRBV6-2/TRBV6-3
J: TRBJ2-7
size: .
D: TRBD2
DNA: TGTGCCAGCAGATATGAGCTAACTAGCGGACCTTCCTACGAGCAGTACTTC
CDR3: CASRYELTSGPSYEQYF

V: TRBV6-5
J: TRBJ2-6
size: .
D: .
DNA: TGTGCCAGCAGAACCCACCGCTCTGGGGCCAACGTCCTGACTTTC
CDR3: CASRTHRSGANVLTF

V: TRBV28
J: TRBJ2-1
size: .
D: .
DNA: TGTGCCAGCAGTTTATTGGGTGCAGGGAACTACAATGAGCAGTTCTTC
CDR3: CASSLLGAGNYNEQFF

V: TRBV7-9
J: TRBJ1-2
size: .
D: TRBD1
DNA: TGTGCCAGCACCCGGGACAGGGGCTATGGCTACACCTTC
CDR3: CASTRDRGYGYTF

V: TRBV7-8
J: TRBJ2-7
size: many
D: TRBD2
DNA: TGTGCCAGCAGCTTAGGGTTAGCGGGAAACTACGAGCAGTACTTC
CDR3: CASSLGLAGNYEQYF

V: TRBV29-1
J: TRBJ2-7
size: few
D: .
DNA: TGCAGCGTTGTACATACCAACGAGCAGTACTTC
CDR3: CSVVHTNEQYF

V: TRBV5-1
J: TRBJ1-1
size: few
D: .
DNA: TGCGCCAGCAGCTTGGCCCCGGGTAGGACTGAAGCTTTCTTT
CDR3: CASSLAPGRTEAFF

V: TRBV7-2
J: TRBJ2-7
size: many
D: .
DNA: TGTGCCAGCAGCTTTGGGGGGCGTGAGGGGCAGTACTTC
CDR3: CASSFGGREGQYF

V: TRBV4-1
J: TRBJ2-3
size: .
D: .
DNA: TGCGCTCTACTACAGGGACCCTCCCCGAGGCAGTATTTT
CDR3: CALLQGPSPRQYF

V: TRBV12-3/TRBV12-4
J: TRBJ1-6
size: few
D: .
DNA: TGTGCCAGCAGTTTACGTCCCAGATTCCAGAGCTCCTATAATTCACCCCTCCACTTT
CDR3: CASSLRPRFQSSYNSPLHF

V: TRBV4-3
J: TRBJ2-5
size: few
D: .
DNA: TGCGCCAGCAGCCAAGATATGGGGGCTGGAAAGACCCAGTACTTC
CDR3: CASSQDMGAGKTQYF

V: TRBV12-3/TRBV12-4
J: TRBJ1-2
size: few
D: .
DNA: TGTGCCAGCAGTTTGGACGCCCCGTCTGATGGCTACACCTTC
CDR3: CASSLDAPSDGYTF

V: TRBV4-2
J: TRBJ1-1
size: few
D: .
DNA: TGTGCCAGCAGCCAGCATAACAGAGACACTGAAGCTTTCTTT
CDR3: CASSQHNRDTEAFF

V: TRBV7-9
J: TRBJ2-3
size: .
D: .
DNA: TGTGCCAGCAGCTTCCGGGGCCCTGCCTCAGATACGCAGTATTTT
CDR3: CASSFRGPASDTQYF

V: TRBV6-6
J: TRBJ2-2
size: .
D: .
DNA: TGTGCCAGCAGTGACGTGATCAACACCGGGGAGCTGTTTTTT
CDR3: CASSDVINTGELFF